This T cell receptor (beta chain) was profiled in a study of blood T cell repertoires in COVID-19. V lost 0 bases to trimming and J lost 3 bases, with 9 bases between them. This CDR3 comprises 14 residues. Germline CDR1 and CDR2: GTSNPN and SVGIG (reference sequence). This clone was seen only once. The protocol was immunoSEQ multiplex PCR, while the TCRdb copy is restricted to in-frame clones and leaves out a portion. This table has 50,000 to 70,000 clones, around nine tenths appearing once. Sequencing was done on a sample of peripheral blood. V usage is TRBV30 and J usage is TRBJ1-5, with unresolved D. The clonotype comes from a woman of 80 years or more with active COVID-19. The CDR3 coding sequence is TGTGCCTGGAGTGTTGGCAGATCCAATCAGCCCCAGCATTTT. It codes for CAWSVGRSNQPQHF.